This T cell receptor (beta chain) was retrieved from a study of HIV-infected children after antiretroviral therapy interruption. This clonotype was seen a handful of times. Its antigen is unidentified. Points from the study as a whole: After treatment interruption started, naive CD4+ CDR3 overlap across time points dropped.

Treatment denoted: PENTA 11 planned treatment interruption arm or continuous ART arm. Unique molecular identifiers were included in an RNA-based 3' RACE TCR library. TCRdb re-called the 3' RACE reads with MiXCR, one entry per CDR3 protein. This sample yields around 15,000 distinct CDR3 sequences, of which 3% to 4% are seen a single time; around a third belongs to the top ten. This CDR3 has 16 residues. CDR1 is SGHVS and CDR2 is FQNEAQ in the germline V gene. J lost 4 bases, V lost 3 bases, and 9 bases had no gene match. The sequenced sample was CD45RO+ CD8+ T cells from PBMCs, pooled from several time points, obtained from a donor given antiretroviral therapy, either interrupted or continuous. Subset defined: memory CD8+ CD45RO+ CD45RA- T cells. The rearrangement joins TRBV7-8 to TRBJ2-7, with TRBD2 identical over 10 bases. The sequence came from a pool of human donors with HIV. This CDR3 reads CASSFPSGGSRYEQYF. CDR3 nucleotides: TGTGCCAGCAGCTTCCCTAGCGGGGGCTCCCGTTACGAGCAGTACTTC.